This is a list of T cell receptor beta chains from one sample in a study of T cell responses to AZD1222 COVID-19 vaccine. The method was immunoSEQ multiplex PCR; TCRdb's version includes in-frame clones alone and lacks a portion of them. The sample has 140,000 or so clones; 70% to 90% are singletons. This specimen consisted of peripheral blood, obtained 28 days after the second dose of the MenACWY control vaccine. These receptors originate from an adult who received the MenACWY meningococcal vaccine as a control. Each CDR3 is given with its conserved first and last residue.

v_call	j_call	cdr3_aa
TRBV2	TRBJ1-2	CASSRTGDGYTF
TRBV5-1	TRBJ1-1	CASSPQGGNTEAFF
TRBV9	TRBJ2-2	CASSAPFLSDLDGELFF
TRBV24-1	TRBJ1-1	CATSGGGMNTEAFF
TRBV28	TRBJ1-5	CASSLWSVVSNQPQHF
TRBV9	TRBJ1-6	CASSVVTGPSYNSPLHF
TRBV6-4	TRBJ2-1	CASSVSEGDEQFF
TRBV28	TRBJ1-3	CASSYGQGKVFGNTIYF
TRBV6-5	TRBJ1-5	CASSYRQGGNQPQHF
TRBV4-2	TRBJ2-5	CASSGDRQETQYF
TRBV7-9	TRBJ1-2	CASSLQGHGYTF
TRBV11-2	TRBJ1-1	CASSPALWRNTEAFF
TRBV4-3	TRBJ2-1	CASSPQLEASSYNEQFF
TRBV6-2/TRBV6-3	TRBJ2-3	CASSYAPTDTQYF
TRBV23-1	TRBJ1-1	CASSQCYGICRGDRGRDTEAFF